Listed below are T cell receptor beta chains from one sample, sequenced in a study of shared clonotypes between healthy human individuals. Assay used: immunoSEQ multiplex PCR; TCRdb lists only in-frame clones, some missing. The sample holds 2 million to 2.5 million clones; under 95% are singletons and the top ten take 0.35% to 0.45%. Input material: naive CD4+ T cells from PBMCs. The source is a man aged 18-30 years in good health. Some clones in this sample may be carry-over from other donors' samples. Each CDR3 is given with its conserved first and last residue. A D gene is named only where the DNA matches it firmly. The size entry is marked missing in some rows and otherwise reads once, few, many or a size class.

15	TRBJ1-5	TRBD1	once	TRBV27	CASRGYGTDNQPQHF	TGTGCCAGCAGGGGGTACGGGACAGACAATCAGCCCCAGCATTTT
12	TRBJ2-3	-	-	TRBV9	CASSGSTGTQYF	TGTGCCAGCAGTGGGAGTACCGGTACGCAGTATTTT
15	TRBJ2-5	TRBD2	-	TRBV18	CASSPIAGELETQYF	TGTGCCAGCTCACCTATAGCGGGAGAGTTAGAGACCCAGTACTTC
17	TRBJ2-2	-	once	TRBV5-5	CASSFGARVGNTGELFF	TGTGCCAGCAGCTTTGGTGCACGGGTTGGTAACACCGGGGAGCTGTTTTTT
16	TRBJ2-7	-	-	TRBV7-8	CASSLDVLGRTYEQYF	TGTGCCAGCAGCTTAGACGTGTTGGGCAGGACCTACGAGCAGTACTTC
15	TRBJ1-3	-	-	TRBV2	CASSGDSNSGNTIYF	TGTGCCAGCAGTGGGGATTCGAACTCTGGAAACACCATATATTTT
13	TRBJ1-1	-	-	TRBV6-1	CASRLERNTEAFF	TGTGCCAGCAGGCTGGAGAGGAACACTGAAGCTTTCTTT
14	TRBJ2-3	-	-	TRBV7-3	CATTGRSFGDTQYF	TGTGCCACAACGGGACGGAGCTTCGGGGATACGCAGTATTTT
14	TRBJ2-7	-	once	TRBV5-1	CASSLQLTSYEQYF	TGCGCCAGCAGCTTGCAACTGACGTCGTACGAGCAGTACTTC
12	TRBJ2-7	TRBD1	-	TRBV25-1	CASRDRSYEQYF	TGTGCCAGCAGGGACAGGTCCTACGAGCAGTACTTC
12	TRBJ1-1	-	few	TRBV30	CAWSERGAEAFF	TGTGCCTGGAGTGAGAGGGGCGCTGAAGCTTTCTTT
13	TRBJ1-5	TRBD1	-	TRBV5-4	CASSQGAGGPQHF	TGTGCCAGCAGCCAGGGGGCCGGAGGGCCCCAGCATTTT
14	TRBJ1-1	-	once	TRBV4-3	CASSQEIGSTEAFF	TGCGCCAGCAGCCAAGAAATAGGGAGCACTGAAGCTTTCTTT
16	TRBJ2-3	TRBD2	-	TRBV30	CAWSVGLAGGTDTQYF	TGTGCCTGGAGTGTAGGACTAGCGGGAGGTACAGATACGCAGTATTTT
13	TRBJ1-5	-	-	TRBV10-3	CAISPDRDQPQHF	TGTGCCATCAGTCCGGACCGGGATCAGCCCCAGCATTTT
14	TRBJ2-5	-	-	TRBV5-1	CASSRPGVQETQYF	TGCGCCAGCAGCAGACCCGGGGTCCAAGAGACCCAGTACTTC
13	TRBJ1-4	-	once	TRBV7-2	CASSFGQDEKLFF	TGTGCCAGCAGCTTCGGGCAGGATGAAAAACTGTTTTTT
12	TRBJ1-1	-	-	TRBV6-5	CASSGGHFEAFF	TGTGCCAGCAGTGGGGGACACTTCGAAGCTTTCTTT
15	TRBJ1-5	-	-	TRBV5-4	CASSFGGNNNQPQHF	TGTGCCAGCAGCTTTGGGGGCAACAACAATCAGCCCCAGCATTTT
14	TRBJ2-1	TRBD2	-	TRBV5-4	CASSRFSGVNEQFF	TGTGCCAGCTCCCGGTTTAGCGGGGTCAATGAGCAGTTCTTC
15	TRBJ2-3	TRBD1	-	TRBV28	CASSFRTGGVDTQYF	TGTGCCAGCAGTTTTCGGACAGGGGGCGTAGATACGCAGTATTTT
16	TRBJ2-2	TRBD2	-	TRBV19	CASSMIERGGTGELFF	TGTGCCAGTAGTATGATCGAGCGGGGCGGCACCGGGGAGCTGTTTTTT
12	TRBJ2-1	-	-	TRBV19	CASSVSENEQFF	TGTGCCAGTAGTGTCTCGGAGAATGAGCAGTTCTTC
15	TRBJ1-5	-	-	TRBV28	CASSWGWGSNQPQHF	TGTGCCAGCAGTTGGGGCTGGGGCTCCAATCAGCCCCAGCATTTT
15	TRBJ2-2	TRBD2	-	TRBV25-1	CASSESSGRIGELFF	TGTGCCAGCAGTGAGTCTAGCGGGAGAATCGGGGAGCTGTTTTTT
14	TRBJ2-7	TRBD1	-	TRBV7-2	CASRPGQGAREQYF	TGTGCCAGCAGGCCGGGACAGGGGGCGCGCGAGCAGTACTTC
14	TRBJ2-2	-	-	TRBV10-1	CASTESRYTGELFF	TGCGCCAGCACCGAGTCGAGGTACACCGGGGAGCTGTTTTTT
17	TRBJ1-6	TRBD1	-	TRBV25-1	CASSALGTGTGNSPLHF	TGTGCCAGCAGTGCCCTAGGTACCGGGACAGGGAATTCACCCCTCCACTTT
15	TRBJ1-2	-	-	TRBV7-9	CASSFLGRANYGYTF	TGTGCCAGCAGCTTCTTAGGAAGAGCTAACTATGGCTACACCTTC
12	TRBJ2-3	-	-	TRBV29-1	CSVDLGGDTQYF	TGCAGCGTTGATTTGGGGGGAGATACGCAGTATTTT
14	TRBJ2-4	-	-	TRBV28	CASSPGGADDIQYF	TGTGCCAGCAGTCCAGGAGGGGCTGATGACATTCAGTACTTC
13	TRBJ1-5	-	-	TRBV28	CASSPPGNQPQHF	TGTGCCAGCAGTCCCCCTGGCAATCAGCCCCAGCATTTT
14	TRBJ1-5	-	-	TRBV19	CASSISQPNQPQHF	TGTGCCAGTAGTATCTCACAGCCTAATCAGCCCCAGCATTTT
14	TRBJ1-1	TRBD1	-	TRBV5-1	CASSSQGAGTEAFF	TGCGCCAGCAGCTCTCAGGGGGCAGGCACTGAAGCTTTCTTT
17	TRBJ1-3	-	-	TRBV4-2	CASSQVEGSYSGNTIYF	TGTGCCAGCAGCCAAGTTGAGGGATCCTACTCTGGAAACACCATATATTTT
11	TRBJ2-1	-	-	TRBV6-6	CASSWSNEQFF	TGTGCCAGCAGTTGGAGTAATGAGCAGTTCTTC
19	TRBJ2-2	TRBD2	-	TRBV14	CASSPRTSGRRANTGELFF	TGTGCCAGCAGCCCTCGGACTAGCGGGAGAAGGGCGAACACCGGGGAGCTGTTTTTT
16	TRBJ2-3	TRBD2	-	TRBV28	CASSHLAGGPSDTQYF	TGTGCCAGCAGTCATCTAGCGGGAGGGCCCTCAGATACGCAGTATTTT
15	TRBJ1-3	-	-	TRBV5-1	CASSLDGVSGNTIYF	TGCGCCAGCAGCTTGGACGGAGTTTCTGGAAACACCATATATTTT
20	TRBJ2-3	TRBD2	-	TRBV5-1	CASSFIENPYGTSGIYTQYF	TGCGCCAGCAGCTTCATAGAAAATCCTTATGGGACTAGCGGGATTTATACGCAGTATTTT
13	TRBJ1-4	-	-	TRBV6-1	CATVSQGVEKLFF	TGTGCCACCGTTTCCCAGGGAGTTGAAAAACTGTTTTTT
14	TRBJ1-1	-	-	TRBV5-6	CASSLGAVHTEAFF	TGTGCCAGCAGCTTGGGGGCGGTTCACACTGAAGCTTTCTTT
10	TRBJ2-5	-	-	TRBV20-1	CSAGQETQYF	TGCAGTGCAGGACAAGAGACCCAGTACTTC
14	TRBJ1-5	TRBD1	-	TRBV7-8	CASSFDRGNQPQHF	TGTGCCAGCAGCTTCGACAGGGGGAATCAGCCCCAGCATTTT
12	TRBJ1-5	TRBD1	-	TRBV28	CAGSTGSQPQHF	TGTGCCGGATCGACAGGGTCCCAGCCCCAGCATTTT
17	TRBJ1-3	-	-	TRBV27	CASSLMVATSSGNTIYF	TGTGCCAGCAGTCTAATGGTGGCAACGAGCTCTGGAAACACCATATATTTT
18	TRBJ2-6	-	-	TRBV10-3	CAISELGMYSSGANVLTF	TGTGCCATCAGTGAGTTGGGAATGTACAGCTCTGGGGCCAACGTCCTGACTTTC
14	TRBJ1-4	-	-	TRBV2	CASSEGRLSEKLFF	TGTGCCAGCAGTGAGGGGAGGTTATCCGAAAAACTGTTTTTT
14	TRBJ2-2	-	-	TRBV10-3	CALHPGHGGGELFF	TGTGCCCTACATCCGGGACACGGGGGCGGGGAGCTGTTTTTT
14	TRBJ2-7	TRBD2	-	TRBV28	CASSRAGTSDEQYF	TGTGCCAGCAGTCGCGCAGGGACTAGCGACGAGCAGTACTTC
15	TRBJ2-7	TRBD2	-	TRBV2	CASRGLAGTRGEQYF	TGTGCCAGCAGGGGACTAGCGGGCACTCGTGGGGAGCAGTACTTC